This TCR beta chain was recovered during a study of PD-1 blockade in classical Hodgkin lymphoma. Every patient was affected by relapse after autologous stem cell transplantation, while exposure to brentuximab vedotin was not uniform. The repertoire was sequenced with immunoSEQ multiplex PCR; TCRdb's copy has only in-frame clones and lacks some. The profile shows 15,000 to 16,000 clones, roughly 83% of them singletons. The germline CDR1 and CDR2 sequences are KGHSH and LQKENI. The V gene lost 4 bases and the J gene lost 2 bases, with 6 bases spanning the gap. The CDR3 runs to 13 residues. The chain links TRBV18 to TRBJ1-5; D possibly corresponds to TRBD1 (5 bases). The material was peripheral blood mononuclear cells (PBMCs), obtained before the second cycle of nivolumab. The sequence was obtained from a human donor with classical Hodgkin lymphoma. The CDR3 coding sequence is TGTGCCAGCTCACGAGGGGGCAATCAGCCCCAGCATTTT. The encoded protein is CASSRGGNQPQHF.